The 32 T cell receptor beta chains below all came from one sample that was sequenced in a study of T-cell memory formation after mild COVID-19. TCRdb used MiXCR to reprocess the 5' RACE reads, holding one entry per CDR3 protein. The sample includes roughly 280,000 distinct CDR3 sequences, roughly 15% of them seen just once. Sequences were obtained from PBMCs or a T cell subset sorted from them (not recorded which). Receptors originate from a man aged 18 to 29 who had mild COVID-19 (a few samples of this study predate the infection). Cell type and time point are not known.

This clonotype was observed a few times. The chain recombines TRBV14 with TRBJ2-1; TRBD2 agrees at 9 bases. CDR3 length: 16 amino acids. In germline, CDR1 is SGHDN, CDR2 FVKESK. The V and J ends lost 4 bases and 4 bases, in that order; junction bases with no gene match: 8. In nucleotides, the CDR3 is TGTGCCAGCAGCCTCTTCAGCGGGGGGCATTACAATGAGCAGTTCTTC. This sequence encodes CASSLFSGGHYNEQFF.

This clonotype was seen more than once but under ten times. The chain joins TRBV12-3 or TRBV12-4 to TRBJ2-2, with 7 positions matching TRBD1. CDR3 length: 15 residues. J gave up 3 bases and V 2 bases, and 3 bases lay outside the gene matches. The CDR3, as DNA: TGTGCCAGCAGTTTAAGGGGGCGCGACACCGGGGAGCTGTTTTTT. Protein product: CASSLRGRDTGELFF.

In the case of this clonotype: A junction end diverges from the germline sequence, so it may reflect a read error. This chain links TRBV4-2 with TRBJ2-3; D gene unclear. The germline gives CDR1 LGHNA, CDR2 YNFKEQ. This CDR3 has 13 residues. The CDR3 sequence: CASSQDGTSHPQF. For the CDR3, the DNA is TGTGCCAGCAGCCAAGATGGAACTTCACACCCTCAATTT.

Only a few counts were recorded for this clonotype. This chain connects TRBV7-2 to TRBJ1-3, with D perhaps TRBD1 (6 bases). The CDR3 contains 14 residues. CDR1 and CDR2 from the germline V gene are SGHTA and FQGNSA. V was cut by 5 bases and J by 6 bases, with 14 bases left in between. The CDR3 DNA follows: TGTGCCAGCAGCCCACAGGGAATCGTAAACACCATATATTTT. The encoded protein is CASSPQGIVNTIYF.

At least ten counts were recorded for this clonotype. The chain is built from TRBV6-5 and TRBJ2-5; 9 positions match TRBD2. Germline V lookup: CDR1 MNHEY, CDR2 SVGAGI. V shed 6 bases and J 5 bases; nucleotides not matched to a gene: 13. This CDR3 contains 16 residues. The CDR3 region has the DNA TGTGCCAGCAGGTGGTTAGCGGGGGCCAGACAGGAGACCCAGTACTTC. Its translation is CASRWLAGARQETQYF.

The chain recombines TRBV5-1 with TRBJ2-3, with D perhaps being TRBD1 or TRBD2 (6 bases each). The germline V gene has CDR1 SGHRS and CDR2 YFSETQ. With 6 bases removed from V and 1 base from J, the gap between germline ends came to 15 bases. This CDR3 is 15 amino acids long. Here the CDR3 reads CASNPMGGGTDTQYF. DNA for the CDR3: TGCGCCAGCAACCCAATGGGGGGCGGCACAGATACGCAGTATTTT.

In this sample, this clonotype turned up a few times. The chain has TRBV4-3 and TRBJ2-3; 8 nucleotides line up with TRBD2. J was trimmed by 3 bases and V by 1 base; bases with no gene match: 18. CDR1 and CDR2 from the germline V gene are LGHNA and YSLEER. The CDR3 has 20 amino acids. The CDR3 bases are TGCGCCAGCAGCCAAGGCTTCAGCCCCAACCGGGGGGGCCTAACAGATACGCAGTATTTT. Its translation: CASSQGFSPNRGGLTDTQYF.

V and J are TRBV7-9 and TRBJ1-6; D is unclear. This CDR3 has 14 amino acids. Trimming removed 6 bases from V and 8 bases from J, with 14 bases in between. Looked up from germline, CDR1 is SEHNR and CDR2 is FQNEAQ (reference sequence). As DNA, the CDR3 is TGTGCCAGCAGTCTTCCCCTACTGGATTCACCCCTCCACTTT. Its protein is CASSLPLLDSPLHF.

The J gene is TRBJ1-1, the V gene TRBV29-1; D is uncertain. V was pared by 7 bases and J by 0 bases, with 12 bases between. The CDR3 is 13 amino acids. CDR1 and CDR2 from the germline V gene are SQVTM and ANQGSEA. This chain's CDR3 is CSAVSGMNTEAFF. The CDR3 DNA sequence: TGCAGCGCGGTATCGGGAATGAACACTGAAGCTTTCTTT.

The sample holds a few counts of this clonotype. V is TRBV7-2 and J is TRBJ1-3; D might be TRBD1 (6 bases). Deletions cut 3 bases from V and 0 bases from J, with 12 bases between. The CDR3 is 16 residues long. From germline, CDR1 is SGHTA and CDR2 FQGNSA. The CDR3 spells CASSLGGTTSGNTIYF. The CDR3 DNA reads as TGTGCCAGCAGCTTGGGGGGGACAACCTCTGGAAACACCATATATTTT.

This clonotype was detected a few times. This chain connects TRBV9 to TRBJ2-1; 8 bases are a match to TRBD1. This CDR3 contains 15 residues. Germline V gives CDR1 SGDLS, CDR2 YYNGEE. J gave up 6 bases and V 3 bases, and 8 bases lay outside the gene matches. This chain's CDR3 is CASSAAQGAGNEQFF. The CDR3 DNA reads as TGTGCCAGCAGCGCCGCCCAGGGGGCTGGCAATGAGCAGTTCTTC.

This clonotype was seen only a few times. The CDR3 is CASSQTGFQETQYF. CDR3 DNA sequence: TGTGCCAGCAGTCAGACAGGATTCCAAGAGACCCAGTACTTC. This sequence joins TRBV7-7 and TRBJ2-5; D may be TRBD1 (6 bases). CDR1 is SSHAT and CDR2 is FNYEAQ in the germline V gene (reference sequence). V lost 6 bases to trimming and J lost 1 base, with 12 bases between them. The CDR3 contains 14 residues.

This clonotype was counted at least ten times. The rearrangement uses TRBV27 and TRBJ2-7; TRBD1 agrees at 10 bases. Germline CDR1 reads MNHEY; CDR2 reads SMNVEV (reference sequence). There are 15 residues in the CDR3. The J segment lost 6 bases and the V segment lost 1 base, leaving 6 bases of the junction unmatched. The CDR3 loop reads CASSLWKTGGGEQYF. The CDR3 bases are TGTGCCAGCAGTTTATGGAAGACAGGGGGCGGCGAGCAGTACTTC.

The chain carries TRBV7-2 and TRBJ1-2, with D uncertain. Trimming removed 2 bases from V and 1 base from J, with 8 bases in between. Germline loops: CDR1 SGHTA, CDR2 FQGNSA. This CDR3 is built from 14 residues. The CDR3 bases are TGTGCCAGCAGCTTAAAACGGGTTAACTATGGCTACACCTTC. The encoded protein is CASSLKRVNYGYTF.

The chain joins TRBV4-1 to TRBJ1-5; D gene ambiguous. Trimming removed 0 bases from V and 0 bases from J, with 12 bases in between. In germline, CDR1 is MGHRA, CDR2 YSYEKL. The CDR3 loop spans 17 amino acids. CDR3 amino acids: CASSQDIISNSNQPQHF. Here the CDR3 DNA reads TGCGCCAGCAGCCAAGATATTATCAGCAATAGCAATCAGCCCCAGCATTTT.

The J gene is TRBJ2-5, the V gene TRBV4-1; 10 bases agree with TRBD1. V gave up 4 bases and J gave up 4 bases; unmatched junction bases: 12. The CDR3 spans 17 residues. Germline loops: CDR1 MGHRA, CDR2 YSYEKL. The chain's CDR3 is CASSRNRDRGTGETQYF. In DNA form, the CDR3 reads TGCGCCAGCAGCCGAAATCGGGACAGGGGTACGGGAGAGACCCAGTACTTC.

This clonotype was detected a few times. The chain uses TRBV20-1 and TRBJ1-1; D gene uncertain. CDR1 is DFQATT and CDR2 is SNEGSKA in the germline V gene (reference sequence). Trimming shortened V by 3 bases and J by 0 bases, and 11 bases separated the two germline ends. The length of the CDR3 is 14 residues. DNA for the CDR3: TGCAGTGCTAGCGGGGAGAAGGTGAACACTGAAGCTTTCTTT. It translates to CSASGEKVNTEAFF.

This clonotype was seen at least ten times. The genes are TRBV5-5 and TRBJ1-6; D is perhaps TRBD1 (6 bases). Per the germline V gene, CDR1 is SGHKS and CDR2 is YYEKEE (reference sequence). CDR3 length: 21 amino acids. The ends were cut back, 4 bases at V and 10 bases at J, with 36 bases in the middle. The CDR3 region has the DNA TGTGCCAGCAGCAGGACCCCGACCGCGGACAGTGGGGTGGTGGATATCTCACCCCTCCACTTT. Its protein product is CASSRTPTADSGVVDISPLHF. Variable domain in full (rest from reference TRBV5-5 and TRBJ1-6): DAGVTQSPTHLIKTRGQQVTLRCSPISGHKSVSWYQQVLGQGPQFIFQYYEKEERGRGNFPDRFSARQFPNYSSELNVNALLLGDSALYLCASSRTPTADSGVVDISPLHFGNGTRLTVT.

This clonotype turned up a few times. The CDR3 is CSARRRGQPYGYTF. For the CDR3, the DNA is TGCAGTGCTAGACGCCGGGGACAGCCTTATGGCTACACCTTC. The genes are TRBV20-1 and TRBJ1-2, with 7 bases fitting TRBD1. CDR3 length equals 14 residues. The germline gives CDR1 DFQATT, CDR2 SNEGSKA (reference sequence). V lost 2 bases and J lost 5; bases outside the gene matches: 8.

In its sample, this clonotype was seen a few times. CDR3 bases: TGTGCCAGCAGTTCCCGGGACTCCAACAGGCAAGAGACCCAGTACTTC. Translating it yields CASSSRDSNRQETQYF. The rearrangement uses TRBV6-2 or TRBV6-3 and TRBJ2-5; tentative D call: TRBD2 (6 bases). Germline values: CDR1 MNHEY, CDR2 SVGEGT. V shed 4 bases and J shed 2 bases, with 17 bases lying between them. This CDR3 comprises 16 residues.

In this sample, this clonotype turned up a few times. The V gene is TRBV5-5, the J gene TRBJ2-1; 8 bases are a match to TRBD2. V shed 4 bases, J shed 1 base, and the junction held 7 bases outside the gene matches. The CDR3 spans 16 residues. CDR1 is SGHKS, CDR2 YYEKEE, per germline (reference sequence). CDR3 sequence (DNA): TGTGCCAGCAGCCTCTCCGGGACTAGGTCCTACAATGAGCAGTTCTTC. Protein product: CASSLSGTRSYNEQFF.

There are a few counts of this clonotype. The junction differs from germline at one of its ends, possibly a read error. This chain links TRBV12-3 or TRBV12-4 with TRBJ2-1; weak D call: TRBD2 (5 bases). This CDR3 contains 12 residues. The CDR3 loop is CASSADYHEQFF. Written as DNA, the CDR3 is TGTGCCAGCAGTGCTGACTACCATGAGCAGTTCTTC.

The rearrangement links TRBV7-2 to TRBJ2-3, with 7 nucleotides matching TRBD2. The CDR3 runs to 16 residues. The V segment lost 5 bases and the J segment 3 bases; nucleotides outside the gene matches: 11. Germline V gives CDR1 SGHTA, CDR2 FQGNSA. CDR3: CASSPPSGRETDTQYF. The CDR3 DNA reads as TGTGCCAGCAGCCCCCCTTCAGGGAGGGAAACAGATACGCAGTATTTT.

The CDR3 reads CASRPQGAQGYTF. The CDR3, as DNA: TGTGCCAGCAGGCCACAGGGGGCTCAGGGCTACACCTTC. The V and J genes are TRBV7-2 and TRBJ1-2; 9 bases fit TRBD1. Looked up from germline, CDR1 is SGHTA and CDR2 is FQGNSA. The CDR3 contains 13 residues. J lost 8 bases, V lost 6 bases, and 7 bases had no gene match.

The chain combines TRBV6-5 with TRBJ2-1; D uncertain. CDR3 length: 16 amino acids. V was clipped by 1 base and J by 5 bases, with 15 bases between them. Germline V gene lookup returns CDR1 MNHEY and CDR2 SVGAGI. The CDR3 reads CASSYFGRSPNNEQFF. The CDR3 bases are TGTGCCAGCAGTTACTTTGGGCGGTCACCCAACAATGAGCAGTTCTTC.

V and J are TRBV24-1 and TRBJ2-7, with D unresolved. The germline CDR1 and CDR2 sequences are KGHDR and SFDVKD. The ends were cut back, 5 bases at V and 1 base at J, with 8 bases in the middle. This CDR3 is built from 13 residues. The CDR3: CATSGEESYEQYV. CDR3 nucleotides: TGTGCCACCAGTGGTGAGGAGTCCTACGAGCAGTACGTC.

This clonotype was seen just once. CDR3 sequence: CASSVGGGQAEAFF. The CDR3, as DNA: TGTGCCAGCAGTGTGGGTGGCGGACAGGCTGAAGCTTTCTTT. The chain is built from TRBV2 and TRBJ1-1, with 7 bases aligning to TRBD1. CDR1 is SNHLY, CDR2 FYNNEI, per germline. This CDR3 is built from 14 residues. The trim removed 4 bases at V and 6 bases at J, leaving 8 bases unmatched.

The table lists this clonotype with many counts. This chain uses TRBV7-9 with TRBJ2-5; D gene unclear. The CDR3 has 11 amino acids. Trimming stripped 3 bases from V and 4 bases from J, with 3 bases between. The germline gives CDR1 SEHNR, CDR2 FQNEAQ (reference sequence). The CDR3 sequence: CASSFTETQYF. CDR3 DNA: TGTGCCAGCAGCTTTACAGAGACCCAGTACTTC.

The chain uses TRBV5-5 and TRBJ2-5, with D perhaps TRBD1 or TRBD2 (5 bases each). Germline V lookup: CDR1 SGHKS, CDR2 YYEKEE (reference sequence). The CDR3 consists of 13 residues. Trimming removed 5 bases at V and 7 bases at J, with 15 bases between. DNA of the CDR3: TGTGCCAGCAGTCGGGACCCAACCGGGACCCAGTACTTC. Translated, it gives CASSRDPTGTQYF.

The chain employs TRBV20-1 and TRBJ1-1, with D hard to call. Germline loops: CDR1 DFQATT, CDR2 SNEGSKA (reference sequence). CDR3 length: 14 amino acids. The germline V and J ends were trimmed by 3 bases and 1 base, with 12 bases remaining between them. The CDR3, as DNA: TGCAGTGCTAGGATAGCTACCCGGAACACTGAAGCTTTCTTT. Translating gives CSARIATRNTEAFF.

The V call is TRBV20-1, the J call TRBJ1-5; D perhaps matches TRBD1 (6 bases). The V end was cut by 1 base, the J end by 7 bases, with 11 bases between. The CDR3 totals 13 residues. The germline CDR1 and CDR2 sequences are DFQATT and SNEGSKA (reference sequence). The CDR3 DNA reads as TGCAGTGCTAGAGGGGGGACACAACAGCCCCAGCATTTT. This sequence encodes CSARGGTQQPQHF.

This clonotype was seen a handful of times. The J gene is TRBJ2-3, the V gene TRBV2, with TRBD2 matching 14 bases. With 6 bases clipped from V and 7 bases from J, the junction kept 3 bases outside the gene matches. This CDR3 region has 14 residues. Germline loops: CDR1 SNHLY, CDR2 FYNNEI. CDR3 in DNA: TGTGCCAGCAGACGACTAGCGGGGGGGAATACGCAGTATTTT. It codes for CASRRLAGGNTQYF.